One and the same sample provided the 4 T cell receptor beta chains below, sequenced in a study of a mutant IDH1 vaccine in newly diagnosed glioma. The antigens for these receptors are not known. The protocol was immunoSEQ multiplex PCR, while the TCRdb copy is restricted to in-frame clones and leaves out a portion. The profile shows about 36,000 clones, about four fifths of them singletons. Indicated time point: week 11, during vaccination. With topical imiquimod, each dose of the vaccine consisted of 300 ug of mutant IDH1 20-mer peptide. The specimen comprised peripheral blood mononuclear cells (PBMCs), sampled from a glioma patient whose treatment included an IDH1 peptide vaccine. Source of these receptors: a woman aged 25-40 years with glioma. Some clones in this sample may be carry-over from other donors' samples.

This clone was detected a few times. V and J are TRBV7-8 and TRBJ2-7; D gene ambiguous. V was clipped by 3 bases and J by 3 bases, with 6 bases between them. This CDR3 comprises 12 residues. Germline-derived CDR1 and CDR2 are SGHVS and FQNEAQ. The CDR3 region has the DNA TGTGCCAGCAGCTTGTCAGACTACGAGCAGTACTTC. It translates to CASSLSDYEQYF.

V usage is TRBV5-1 and J usage is TRBJ1-1; tentative D call: TRBD1 (5 bases). This CDR3 is built from 14 residues. The V end lost 0 bases, the J end lost 5 bases, and 11 bases lay between the germline ends. Germline CDR1 is SGHRS and CDR2 is YFSETQ. The CDR3 DNA sequence: TGCGCCAGCAGCTTGGGGCTGGGGGGGACTGAAGCTTTCTTT. Its translation is CASSLGLGGTEAFF.

About this clone itself: One junction end does not reproduce the germline sequence, and a read error may be involved. The chain is built from TRBV18 and TRBJ1-2; TRBD1 might be the D (5 bases). The CDR3 sequence is 10 residues long. Per germline, CDR1 KGHSH and CDR2 LQKENI. The DNA for the CDR3 is TGTGCCAGCTCGGGGGAGACATTCCTTTTC. Translated: CASSGETFLF.

The J gene is TRBJ2-6, the V gene TRBV15, with D uncertain. Trimming removed 0 bases from V and 2 bases from J, with 11 bases in between. The CDR3 has 17 residues. Germline V gives CDR1 LNHNV, CDR2 YYDKDF (reference sequence). This CDR3 reads CATSRDRTTPGANVLTF. In nucleotides, the CDR3 is TGTGCCACCAGCAGAGATCGAACTACCCCTGGGGCCAACGTCCTGACTTTC.